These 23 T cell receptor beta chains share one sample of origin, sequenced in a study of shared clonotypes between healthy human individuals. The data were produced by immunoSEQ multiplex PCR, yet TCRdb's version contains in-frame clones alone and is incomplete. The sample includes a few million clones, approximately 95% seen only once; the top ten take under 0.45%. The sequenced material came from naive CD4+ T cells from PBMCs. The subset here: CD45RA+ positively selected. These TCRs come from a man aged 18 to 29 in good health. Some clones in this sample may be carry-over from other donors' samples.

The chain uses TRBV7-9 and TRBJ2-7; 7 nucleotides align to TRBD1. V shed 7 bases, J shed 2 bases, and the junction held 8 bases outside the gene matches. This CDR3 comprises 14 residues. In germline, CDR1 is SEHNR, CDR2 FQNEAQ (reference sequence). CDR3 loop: CASTFGQAAYEQYF. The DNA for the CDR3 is TGTGCCAGCACATTCGGACAGGCGGCCTACGAGCAGTACTTC.

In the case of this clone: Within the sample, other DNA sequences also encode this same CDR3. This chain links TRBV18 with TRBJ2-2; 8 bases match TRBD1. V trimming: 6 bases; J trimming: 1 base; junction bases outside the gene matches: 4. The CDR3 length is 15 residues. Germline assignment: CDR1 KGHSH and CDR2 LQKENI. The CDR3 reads CASSPGTGNTGELFF. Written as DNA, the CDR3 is TGTGCCAGCTCTCCTGGGACAGGGAACACCGGGGAGCTGTTTTTT.

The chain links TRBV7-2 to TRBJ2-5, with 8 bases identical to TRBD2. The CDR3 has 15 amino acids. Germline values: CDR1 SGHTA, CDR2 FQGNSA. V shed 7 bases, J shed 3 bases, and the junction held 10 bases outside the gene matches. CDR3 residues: CASTPNLAGKETQYF. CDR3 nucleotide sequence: TGTGCCAGCACCCCCAACCTAGCGGGCAAAGAGACCCAGTACTTC. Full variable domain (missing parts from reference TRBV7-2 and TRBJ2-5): GAGVSQSPSNKVTEKGKDVELRCDPISGHTALYWYRQSLGQGLEFLIYFQGNSAPDKSGLPSDRFSAERTGGSVSTLTIQRTQQEDSAVYLCASTPNLAGKETQYFGPGTRLLVL.

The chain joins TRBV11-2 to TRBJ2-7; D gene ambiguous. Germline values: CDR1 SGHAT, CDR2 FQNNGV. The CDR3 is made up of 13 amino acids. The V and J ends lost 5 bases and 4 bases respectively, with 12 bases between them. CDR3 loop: CASSHPVGYEQYF. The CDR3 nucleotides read TGTGCCAGCAGCCACCCTGTCGGTTACGAGCAGTACTTC.

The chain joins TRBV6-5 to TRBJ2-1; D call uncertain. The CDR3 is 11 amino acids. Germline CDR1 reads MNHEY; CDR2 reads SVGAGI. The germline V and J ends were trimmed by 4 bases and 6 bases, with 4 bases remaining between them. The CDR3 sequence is CASSSGNEQFF. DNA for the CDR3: TGTGCCAGCAGTTCCGGCAATGAGCAGTTCTTC.

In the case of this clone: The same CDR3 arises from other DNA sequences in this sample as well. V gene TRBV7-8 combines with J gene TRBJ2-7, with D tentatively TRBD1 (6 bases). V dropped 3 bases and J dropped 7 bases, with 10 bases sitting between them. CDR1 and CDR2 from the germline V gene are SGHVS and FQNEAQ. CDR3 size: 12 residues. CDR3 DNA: TGTGCCAGCAGCTTGGTTAGGGGGGAGCAGTACTTC. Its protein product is CASSLVRGEQYF.

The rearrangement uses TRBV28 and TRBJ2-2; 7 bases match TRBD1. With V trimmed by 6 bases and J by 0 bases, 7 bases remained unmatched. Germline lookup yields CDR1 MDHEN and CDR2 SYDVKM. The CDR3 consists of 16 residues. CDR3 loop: CASRSSGTANTGELFF. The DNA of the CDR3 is TGTGCCAGCAGGTCCTCCGGGACAGCGAACACCGGGGAGCTGTTTTTT.

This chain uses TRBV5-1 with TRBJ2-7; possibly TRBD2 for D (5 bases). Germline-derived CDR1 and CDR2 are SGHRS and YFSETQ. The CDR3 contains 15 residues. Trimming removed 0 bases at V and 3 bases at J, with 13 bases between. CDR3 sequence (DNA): TGCGCCAGCAGCTTGGTGTTTCCGGGGAGCTACGAGCAGTACTTC. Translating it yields CASSLVFPGSYEQYF.

CDR3 amino acids: CASSLGTSGYNEQFF. For the CDR3, the DNA is TGTGCCAGCAGCTTAGGGACTAGCGGCTACAATGAGCAGTTCTTC. This chain links TRBV7-9 with TRBJ2-1, with 10 bases lining up with TRBD2. This CDR3 has 15 residues. Germline V gene sequence: CDR1 SEHNR, CDR2 FQNEAQ (reference sequence). V shed 1 base, J shed 3 bases, and the junction held 0 bases outside the gene matches.

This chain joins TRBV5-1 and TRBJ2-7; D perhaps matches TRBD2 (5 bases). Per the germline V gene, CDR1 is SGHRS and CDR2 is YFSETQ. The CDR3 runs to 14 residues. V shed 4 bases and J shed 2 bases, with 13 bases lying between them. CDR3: CASSKASGTYEQYF. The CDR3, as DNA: TGCGCCAGCAGCAAGGCTTCCGGGACCTACGAGCAGTACTTC.

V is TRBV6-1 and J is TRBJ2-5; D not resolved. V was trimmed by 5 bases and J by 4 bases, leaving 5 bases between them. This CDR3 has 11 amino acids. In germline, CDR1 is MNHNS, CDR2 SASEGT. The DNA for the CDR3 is TGTGCCAGCAGTTTATTAGAGACCCAGTACTTC. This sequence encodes CASSLLETQYF.

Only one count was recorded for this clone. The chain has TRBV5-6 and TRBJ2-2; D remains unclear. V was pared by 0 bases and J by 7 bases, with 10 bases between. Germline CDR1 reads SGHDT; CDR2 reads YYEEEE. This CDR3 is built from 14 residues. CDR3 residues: CASSLALRSGELFF. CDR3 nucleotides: TGTGCCAGCAGCTTGGCCTTGAGGAGCGGGGAGCTGTTTTTT.

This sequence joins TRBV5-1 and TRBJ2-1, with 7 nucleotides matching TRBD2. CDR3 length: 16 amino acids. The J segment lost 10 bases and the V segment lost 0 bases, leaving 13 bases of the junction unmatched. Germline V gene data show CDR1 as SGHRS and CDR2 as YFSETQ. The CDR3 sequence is CASSLDLTSAQREQFF. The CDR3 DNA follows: TGCGCCAGCAGCTTGGACTTAACTAGCGCACAGCGGGAGCAGTTCTTC. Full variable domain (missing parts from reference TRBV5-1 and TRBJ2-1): KAGVTQTPRYLIKTRGQQVTLSCSPISGHRSVSWYQQTPGQGLQFLFEYFSETQRNKGNFPGRFSGRQFSNSRSEMNVSTLELGDSALYLCASSLDLTSAQREQFFGPGTRLTVL.

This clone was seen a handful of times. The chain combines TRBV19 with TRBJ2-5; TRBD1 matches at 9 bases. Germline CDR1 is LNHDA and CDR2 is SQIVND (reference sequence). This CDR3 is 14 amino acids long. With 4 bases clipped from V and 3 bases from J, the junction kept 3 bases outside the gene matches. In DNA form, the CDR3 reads TGTGCCAGTAGTAGGGGACAGGGAAAAGAGACCCAGTACTTC. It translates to CASSRGQGKETQYF.

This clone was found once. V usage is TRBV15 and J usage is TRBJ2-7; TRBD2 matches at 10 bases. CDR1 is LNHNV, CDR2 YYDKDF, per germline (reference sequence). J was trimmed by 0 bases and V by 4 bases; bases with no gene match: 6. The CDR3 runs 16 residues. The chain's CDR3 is CATSKISGRLSYEQYF. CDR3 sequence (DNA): TGTGCCACCAGCAAAATTAGCGGGAGGCTCTCCTACGAGCAGTACTTC.

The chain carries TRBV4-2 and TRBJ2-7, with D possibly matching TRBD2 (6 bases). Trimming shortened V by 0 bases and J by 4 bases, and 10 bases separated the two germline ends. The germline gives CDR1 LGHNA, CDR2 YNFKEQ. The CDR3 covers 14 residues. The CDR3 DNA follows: TGTGCCAGCAGCCAAGATTCTAGCGTGTACGAGCAGTACTTC. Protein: CASSQDSSVYEQYF.

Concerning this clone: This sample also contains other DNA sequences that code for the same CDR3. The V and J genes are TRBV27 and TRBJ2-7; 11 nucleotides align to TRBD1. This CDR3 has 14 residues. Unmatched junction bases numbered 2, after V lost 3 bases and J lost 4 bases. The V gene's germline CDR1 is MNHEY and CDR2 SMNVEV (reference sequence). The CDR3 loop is CASSFGTGGYEQYF. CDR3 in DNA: TGTGCCAGCAGTTTCGGGACAGGGGGATACGAGCAGTACTTC.

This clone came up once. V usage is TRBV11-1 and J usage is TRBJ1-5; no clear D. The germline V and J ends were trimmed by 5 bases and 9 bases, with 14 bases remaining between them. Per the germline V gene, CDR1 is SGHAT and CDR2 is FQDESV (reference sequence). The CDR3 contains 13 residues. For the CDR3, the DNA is TGTGCCAGCAGCCCTGACCCGGCGGGGCCCCAGCATTTT. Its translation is CASSPDPAGPQHF. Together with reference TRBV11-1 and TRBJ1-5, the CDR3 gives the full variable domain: EAEVAQSPRYKITEKSQAVAFWCDPISGHATLYWYRQILGQGPELLVQFQDESVVDDSQLPKDRFSAERLKGVDSTLKIQPAELGDSAMYLCASSPDPAGPQHFGDGTRLSIL.

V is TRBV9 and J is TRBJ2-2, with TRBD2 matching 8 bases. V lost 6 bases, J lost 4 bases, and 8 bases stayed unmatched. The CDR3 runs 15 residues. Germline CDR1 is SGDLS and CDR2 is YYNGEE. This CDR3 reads CASKEREMGTGELFF. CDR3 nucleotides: TGTGCCAGCAAAGAGCGGGAGATGGGCACCGGGGAGCTGTTTTTT.

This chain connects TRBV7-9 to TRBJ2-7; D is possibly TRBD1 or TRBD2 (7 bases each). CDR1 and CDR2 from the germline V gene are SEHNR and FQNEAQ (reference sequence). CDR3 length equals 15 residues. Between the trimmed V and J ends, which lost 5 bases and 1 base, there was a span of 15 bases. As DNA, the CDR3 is TGTGCCAGCAGCCAGGGGGGGACAGTTTCCTACGAGCAGTACTTC. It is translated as CASSQGGTVSYEQYF. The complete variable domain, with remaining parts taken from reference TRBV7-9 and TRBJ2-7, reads DTGVSQNPRHKITKRGQNVTFRCDPISEHNRLYWYRQTLGQGPEFLTYFQNEAQLEKSRLLSDRFSAERPKGSFSTLEIQRTEQGDSAMYLCASSQGGTVSYEQYFGPGTRLTVT.

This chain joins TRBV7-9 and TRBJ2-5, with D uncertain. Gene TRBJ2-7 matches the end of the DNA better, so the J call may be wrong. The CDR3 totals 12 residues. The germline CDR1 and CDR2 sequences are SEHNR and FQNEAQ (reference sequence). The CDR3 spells CASSFGDYEQYF. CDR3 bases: TGTGCCAGCAGCTTCGGCGACTACGAGCAGTACTTC.

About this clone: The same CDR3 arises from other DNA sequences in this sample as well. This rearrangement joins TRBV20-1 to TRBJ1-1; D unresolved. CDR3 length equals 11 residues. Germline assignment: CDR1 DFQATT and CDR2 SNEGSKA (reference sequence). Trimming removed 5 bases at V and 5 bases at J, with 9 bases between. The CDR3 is CSAPRATEAFF. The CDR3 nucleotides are TGCAGTGCTCCCCGGGCGACTGAAGCTTTCTTT.

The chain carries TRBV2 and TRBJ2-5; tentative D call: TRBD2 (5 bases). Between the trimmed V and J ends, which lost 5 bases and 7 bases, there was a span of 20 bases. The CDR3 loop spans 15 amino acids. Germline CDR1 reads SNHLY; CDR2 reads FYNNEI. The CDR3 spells CASSQTDSLGSTQYF. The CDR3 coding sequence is TGTGCCAGCAGTCAAACGGACTCCCTGGGGTCGACCCAGTACTTC.